This TCR beta chain emerged from a study of prognosis after radiotherapy for stage I lung cancer. Overall study: In 12 to 15 patients the disease was a newly diagnosed primary stage I lung tumor, whereas 4 or 5 had oligometastatic NSCLC following surgical resection of the primary tumor.

Researchers used two-round multiplex PCR to amplify TCR beta CDR3 starting from genomic DNA. The authors ran first-round PCR with primers specific to each TRBV and TRBJ gene. Each CDR3 protein gets one entry after TCRdb re-called the multiplex PCR reads with MiXCR. Of 25,000 to 30,000 distinct CDR3 sequences in the sample, less than 40% were seen once. CDR3 length: 12 amino acids. The V gene lost 12 bases and the J gene lost 4 bases, with 14 bases spanning the gap. The V gene's germline CDR1 is KGHDR and CDR2 SFDVKD. This chain uses TRBV24-1 with TRBJ1-2; D is unclear. The sample consisted of PBMCs, taken before or after stereotactic body radiation therapy (not recorded which). This clonotype was sampled from a donor over 45 with non-small cell lung cancer. CDR3 loop: CAPIGNIYGYTF. The CDR3 coding sequence is TGTGCCCCCATAGGGAACATCTATGGCTACACCTTC.